The present entry profiles one T cell receptor beta chain with its context. Its target is not known. These data are taken from a study of cytomegalovirus exposure and HLA in healthy donors. PCR employed 60 Vbeta and 13 Jbeta primers. Assay: immunoSEQ multiplex PCR; the TCRdb copy retains only in-frame clones and omits some. The data hold 150,000 to 200,000 clones, with 70% to 80% observed a single time. Per germline, CDR1 SGHDN and CDR2 FVKESK. The V end was cut by 4 bases, the J end by 0 bases, with 12 bases between. The CDR3 loop spans 15 amino acids. Study-level points and caveats: A later analysis showed HLA-associated TCR beta chains outstripping equally common others in clonal expansion.

The TCR comes from a woman aged 50 to 60 in good health and CMV-seronegative. Sequenced sample: PBMCs. This chain uses TRBV14 with TRBJ1-1, with TRBD1 as a possible D gene (6 bases). The CDR3 is CASSRSWTVNTEAFF. The CDR3, as DNA: TGTGCCAGCAGCCGGTCGTGGACAGTGAACACTGAAGCTTTCTTT. The whole variable domain, filled in from reference TRBV14 and TRBJ1-1, reads EAGVTQFPSHSVIEKGQTVTLRCDPISGHDNLYWYRRVMGKEIKFLLHFVKESKQDESGMPNNRFLAERTGGTYSTLKVQPAELEDSGVYFCASSRSWTVNTEAFFGQGTRLTVV.